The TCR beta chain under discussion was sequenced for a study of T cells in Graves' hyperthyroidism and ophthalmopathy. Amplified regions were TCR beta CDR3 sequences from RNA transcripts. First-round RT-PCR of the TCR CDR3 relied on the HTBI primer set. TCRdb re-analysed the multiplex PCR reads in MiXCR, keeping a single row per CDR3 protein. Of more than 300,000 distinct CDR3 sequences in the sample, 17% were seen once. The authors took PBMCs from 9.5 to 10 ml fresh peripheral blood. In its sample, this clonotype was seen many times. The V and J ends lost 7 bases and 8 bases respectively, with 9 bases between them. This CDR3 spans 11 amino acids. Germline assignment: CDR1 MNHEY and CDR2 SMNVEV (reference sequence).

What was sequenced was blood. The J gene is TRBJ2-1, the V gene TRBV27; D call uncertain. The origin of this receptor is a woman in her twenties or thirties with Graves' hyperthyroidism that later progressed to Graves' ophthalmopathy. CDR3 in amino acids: CASILGHEQFF. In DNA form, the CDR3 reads TGTGCCAGCATTCTAGGCCATGAGCAGTTCTTC.